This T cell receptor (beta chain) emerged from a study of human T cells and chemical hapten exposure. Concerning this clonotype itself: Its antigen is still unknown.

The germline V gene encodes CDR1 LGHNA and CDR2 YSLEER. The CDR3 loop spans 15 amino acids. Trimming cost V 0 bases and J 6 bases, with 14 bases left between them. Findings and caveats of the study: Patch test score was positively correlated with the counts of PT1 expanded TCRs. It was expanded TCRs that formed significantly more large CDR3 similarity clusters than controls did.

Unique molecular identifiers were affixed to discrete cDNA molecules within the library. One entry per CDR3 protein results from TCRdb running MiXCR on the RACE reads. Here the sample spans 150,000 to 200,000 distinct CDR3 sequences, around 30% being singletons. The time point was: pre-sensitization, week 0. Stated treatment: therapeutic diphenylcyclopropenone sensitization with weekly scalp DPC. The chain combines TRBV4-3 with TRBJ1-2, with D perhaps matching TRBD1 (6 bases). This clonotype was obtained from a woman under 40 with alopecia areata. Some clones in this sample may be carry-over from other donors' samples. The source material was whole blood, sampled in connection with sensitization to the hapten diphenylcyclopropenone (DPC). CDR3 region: CASSQDGDRTDGYTF. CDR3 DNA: TGCGCCAGCAGCCAAGATGGCGACAGGACGGATGGCTACACCTTC.